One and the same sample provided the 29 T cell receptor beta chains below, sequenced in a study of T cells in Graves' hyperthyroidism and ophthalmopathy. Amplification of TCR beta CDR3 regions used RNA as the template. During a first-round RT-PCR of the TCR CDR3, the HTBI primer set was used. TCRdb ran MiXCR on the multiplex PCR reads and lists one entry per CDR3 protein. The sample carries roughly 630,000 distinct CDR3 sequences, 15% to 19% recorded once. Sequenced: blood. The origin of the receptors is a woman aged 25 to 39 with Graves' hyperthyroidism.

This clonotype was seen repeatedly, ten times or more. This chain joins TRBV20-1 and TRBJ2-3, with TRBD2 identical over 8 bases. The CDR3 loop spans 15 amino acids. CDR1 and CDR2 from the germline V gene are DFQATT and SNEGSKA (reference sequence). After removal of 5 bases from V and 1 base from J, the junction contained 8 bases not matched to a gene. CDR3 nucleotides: TGCAGTGCTTGTCGACGGGGGGGCGGCACAGATACGCAGTATTTT. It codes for CSACRRGGGTDTQYF.

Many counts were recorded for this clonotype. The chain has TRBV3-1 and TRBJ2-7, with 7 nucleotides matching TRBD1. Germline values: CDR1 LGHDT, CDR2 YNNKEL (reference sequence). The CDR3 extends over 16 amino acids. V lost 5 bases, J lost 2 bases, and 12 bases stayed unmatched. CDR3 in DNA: TGTGCCAGCAGCGCCACATCGACAGGGTGGACCTACGAGCAGTACTTC. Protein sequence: CASSATSTGWTYEQYF.

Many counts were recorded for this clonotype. CDR3 sequence reads: CASRMDREYLEQFF. CDR3 in DNA: TGTGCCAGCAGGATGGACAGGGAGTACTTGGAGCAGTTCTTC. V usage is TRBV6-1 and J usage is TRBJ2-1; 8 nucleotides match TRBD1. Germline loops: CDR1 MNHNS, CDR2 SASEGT. This CDR3 region has 14 residues. V lost 6 bases, J lost 10 bases, and 11 bases stayed unmatched.

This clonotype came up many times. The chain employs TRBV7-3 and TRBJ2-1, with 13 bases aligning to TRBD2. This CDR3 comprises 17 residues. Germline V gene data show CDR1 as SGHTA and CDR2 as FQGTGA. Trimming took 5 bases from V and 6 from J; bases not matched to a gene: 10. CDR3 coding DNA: TGTGCCAGCAGCCGATTCCAGGGACTAGCGGGGACCAATGAGCAGTTCTTC. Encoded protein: CASSRFQGLAGTNEQFF.

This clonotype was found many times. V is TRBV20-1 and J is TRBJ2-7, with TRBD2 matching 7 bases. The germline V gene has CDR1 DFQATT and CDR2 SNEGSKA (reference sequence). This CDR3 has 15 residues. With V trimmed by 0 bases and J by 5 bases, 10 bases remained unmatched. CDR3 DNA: TGCAGTGCTAGAGATGTCGCGGGAGTTGTGAACGAGCAGTACTTC. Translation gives CSARDVAGVVNEQYF.

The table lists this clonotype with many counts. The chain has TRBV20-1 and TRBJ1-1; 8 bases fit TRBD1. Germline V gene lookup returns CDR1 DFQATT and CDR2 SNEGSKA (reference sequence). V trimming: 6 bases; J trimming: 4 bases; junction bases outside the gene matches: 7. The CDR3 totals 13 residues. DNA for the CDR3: TGCAGTGCCCCCCGACAGGGGTTCACTGAAGCTTTCTTT. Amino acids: CSAPRQGFTEAFF.

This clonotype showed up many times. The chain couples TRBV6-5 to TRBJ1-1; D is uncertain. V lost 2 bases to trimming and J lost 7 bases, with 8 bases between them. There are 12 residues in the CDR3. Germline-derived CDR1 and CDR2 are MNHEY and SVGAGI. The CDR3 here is CASSYPDGEAFF. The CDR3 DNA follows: TGTGCCAGCAGTTACCCGGACGGTGAAGCTTTCTTT.

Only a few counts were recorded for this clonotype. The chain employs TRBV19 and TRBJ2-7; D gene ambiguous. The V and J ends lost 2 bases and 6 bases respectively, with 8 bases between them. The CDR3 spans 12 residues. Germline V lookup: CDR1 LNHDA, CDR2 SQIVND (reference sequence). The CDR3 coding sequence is TGTGCCAGTAGTATATTACTGGGCGAGCAGTACTTC. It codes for CASSILLGEQYF.

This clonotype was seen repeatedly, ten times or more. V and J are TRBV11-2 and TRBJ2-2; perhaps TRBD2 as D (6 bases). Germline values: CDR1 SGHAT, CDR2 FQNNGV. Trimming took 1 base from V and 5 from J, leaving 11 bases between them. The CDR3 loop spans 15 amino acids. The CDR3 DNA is TGTGCCAGCAGCTTAGCGGGAGAGCGGACCGGGGAGCTGTTTTTT. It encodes CASSLAGERTGELFF.

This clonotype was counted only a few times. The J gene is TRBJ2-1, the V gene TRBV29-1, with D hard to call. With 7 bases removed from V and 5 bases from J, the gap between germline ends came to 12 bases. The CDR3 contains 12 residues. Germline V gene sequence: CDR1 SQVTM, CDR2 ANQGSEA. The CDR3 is CSGTPWDNEQFF. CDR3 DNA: TGCAGCGGCACTCCGTGGGACAATGAGCAGTTCTTC.

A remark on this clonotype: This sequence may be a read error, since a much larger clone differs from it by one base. The CDR3 bases are TGTGCCGGCGGCATAGAAGAGACCCAGTACTTC. Residues: CAGGIEETQYF. The chain links TRBV6-1 to TRBJ2-5; D is unclear. Germline CDR1 is MNHNS and CDR2 is SASEGT. There are 11 residues in the CDR3. Trimming shortened V by 11 bases and J by 3 bases, and 10 bases separated the two germline ends.

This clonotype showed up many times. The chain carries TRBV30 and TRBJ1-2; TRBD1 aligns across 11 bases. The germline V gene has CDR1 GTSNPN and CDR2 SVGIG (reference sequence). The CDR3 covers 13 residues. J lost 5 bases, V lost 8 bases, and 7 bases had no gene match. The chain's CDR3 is CAQWDRGYYGYTF. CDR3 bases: TGTGCCCAATGGGACAGGGGGTATTATGGCTACACCTTC.

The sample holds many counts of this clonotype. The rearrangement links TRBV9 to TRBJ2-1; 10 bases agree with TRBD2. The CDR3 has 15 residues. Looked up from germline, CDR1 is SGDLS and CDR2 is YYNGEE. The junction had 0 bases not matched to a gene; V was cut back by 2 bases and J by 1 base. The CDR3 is CASSVSGRSYNEQFF. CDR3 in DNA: TGTGCCAGCAGCGTTAGCGGGAGGTCCTACAATGAGCAGTTCTTC. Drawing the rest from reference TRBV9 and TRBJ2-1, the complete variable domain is DSGVTQTPKHLITATGQRVTLRCSPRSGDLSVYWYQQSLDQGLQFLIQYYNGEERAKGNILERFSAQQFPDLHSELNLSSLELGDSALYFCASSVSGRSYNEQFFGPGTRLTVL.

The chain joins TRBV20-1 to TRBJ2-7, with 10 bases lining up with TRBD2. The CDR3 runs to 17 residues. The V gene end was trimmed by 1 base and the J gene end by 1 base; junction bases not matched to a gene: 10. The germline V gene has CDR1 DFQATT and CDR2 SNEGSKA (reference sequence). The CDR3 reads CSARADVGTSASYEQYF. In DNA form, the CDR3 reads TGCAGTGCTAGAGCCGACGTTGGGACTAGCGCTTCCTACGAGCAGTACTTC.

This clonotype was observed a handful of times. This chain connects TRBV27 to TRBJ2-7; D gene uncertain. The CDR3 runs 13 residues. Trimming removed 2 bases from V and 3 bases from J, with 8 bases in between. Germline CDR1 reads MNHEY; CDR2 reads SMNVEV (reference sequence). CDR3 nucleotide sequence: TGTGCCAGCAGTTTAGTTGGGAACTACGAGCAGTACTTC. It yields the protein CASSLVGNYEQYF.

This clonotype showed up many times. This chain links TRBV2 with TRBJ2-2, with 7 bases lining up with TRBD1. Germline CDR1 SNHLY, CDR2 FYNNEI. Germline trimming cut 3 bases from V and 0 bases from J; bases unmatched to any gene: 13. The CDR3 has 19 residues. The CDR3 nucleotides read TGTGCCAGCAGTGACGGGACAGTTCTAAGGCAACCGAACACCGGGGAGCTGTTTTTT. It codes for CASSDGTVLRQPNTGELFF.

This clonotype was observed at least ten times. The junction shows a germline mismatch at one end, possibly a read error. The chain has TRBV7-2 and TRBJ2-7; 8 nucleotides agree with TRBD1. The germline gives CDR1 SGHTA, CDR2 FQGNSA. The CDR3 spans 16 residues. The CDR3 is CASSLGGRGLSDEQYF. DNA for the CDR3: TGTGCCAGCAGCTTAGGGGGCAGGGGGCTCTCCGACGAGCAGTACTTC.

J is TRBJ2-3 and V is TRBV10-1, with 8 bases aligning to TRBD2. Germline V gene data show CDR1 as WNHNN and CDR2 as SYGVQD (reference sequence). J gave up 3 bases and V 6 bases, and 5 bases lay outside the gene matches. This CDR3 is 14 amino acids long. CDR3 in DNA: TGCGCCAGCAGCAGCGGGAGTTGGACAGATACGCAGTATTTT. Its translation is CASSSGSWTDTQYF.

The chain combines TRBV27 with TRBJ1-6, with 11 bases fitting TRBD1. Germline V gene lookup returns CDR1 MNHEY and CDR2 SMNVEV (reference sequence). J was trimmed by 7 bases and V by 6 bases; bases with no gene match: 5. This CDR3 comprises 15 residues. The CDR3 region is CASRDRGPGNSPLHF. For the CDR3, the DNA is TGTGCCAGCAGGGACAGGGGGCCCGGGAATTCACCCCTCCACTTT.

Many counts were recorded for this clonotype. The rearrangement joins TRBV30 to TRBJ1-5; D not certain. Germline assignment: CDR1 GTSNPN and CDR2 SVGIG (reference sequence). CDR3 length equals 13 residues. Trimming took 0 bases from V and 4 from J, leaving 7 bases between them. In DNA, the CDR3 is TGTGCCTGGAGTGTCTGGTTTAATCAGCCCCAGCATTTT. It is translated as CAWSVWFNQPQHF.

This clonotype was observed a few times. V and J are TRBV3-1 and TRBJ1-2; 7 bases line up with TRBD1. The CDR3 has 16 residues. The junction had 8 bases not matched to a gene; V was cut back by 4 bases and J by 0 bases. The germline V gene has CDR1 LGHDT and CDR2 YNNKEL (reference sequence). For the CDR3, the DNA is TGTGCCAGCAGCCGGGACAGCTTCACTACTAACTATGGCTACACCTTC. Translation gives CASSRDSFTTNYGYTF. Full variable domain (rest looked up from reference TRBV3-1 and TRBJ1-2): DTAVSQTPKYLVTQMGNDKSIKCEQNLGHDTMYWYKQDSKKFLKIMFSYNNKELIINETVPNRFSPKSPDKAHLNLHINSLELGDSAVYFCASSRDSFTTNYGYTFGSGTRLTVV.

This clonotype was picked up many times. The CDR3 nucleotides read TGTGCCAGCAGCTTAGGAACTATCAATGAGCAGTTCTTC. This translates into CASSLGTINEQFF. The chain couples TRBV11-2 to TRBJ2-1; D is undetermined. The V gene's germline CDR1 is SGHAT and CDR2 FQNNGV. The CDR3 loop spans 13 amino acids. V lost 1 base to trimming and J lost 6 bases, with 7 bases between them.

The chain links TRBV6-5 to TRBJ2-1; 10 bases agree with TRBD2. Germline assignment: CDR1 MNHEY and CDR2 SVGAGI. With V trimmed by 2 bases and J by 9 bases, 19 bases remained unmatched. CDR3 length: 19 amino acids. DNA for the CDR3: TGTGCCAGCAGTTACCCTCGGAGGGGGGCTAGCGGGAGTCTTGGTGAGCAGTTCTTC. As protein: CASSYPRRGASGSLGEQFF.

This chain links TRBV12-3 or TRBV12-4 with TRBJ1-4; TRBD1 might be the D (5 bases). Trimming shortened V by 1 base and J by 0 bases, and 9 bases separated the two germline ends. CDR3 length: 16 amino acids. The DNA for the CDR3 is TGTGCCAGCAGTTTAGGGACATATGCAACTAATGAAAAACTGTTTTTT. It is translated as CASSLGTYATNEKLFF.

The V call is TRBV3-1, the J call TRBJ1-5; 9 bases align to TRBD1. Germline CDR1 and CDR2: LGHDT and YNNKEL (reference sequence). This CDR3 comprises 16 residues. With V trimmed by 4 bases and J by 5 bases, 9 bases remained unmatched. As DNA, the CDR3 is TGTGCCAGCAGCCCCAAAGGACAGGGGCCCCATCAGCCCCAGCATTTT. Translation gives CASSPKGQGPHQPQHF.

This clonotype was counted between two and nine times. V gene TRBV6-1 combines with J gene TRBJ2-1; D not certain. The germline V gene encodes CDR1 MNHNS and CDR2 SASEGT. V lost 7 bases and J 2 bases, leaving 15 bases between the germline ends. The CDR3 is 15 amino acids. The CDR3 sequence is CASKMAANPYNEQFF. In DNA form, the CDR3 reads TGTGCCAGCAAGATGGCGGCGAATCCCTACAATGAGCAGTTCTTC.

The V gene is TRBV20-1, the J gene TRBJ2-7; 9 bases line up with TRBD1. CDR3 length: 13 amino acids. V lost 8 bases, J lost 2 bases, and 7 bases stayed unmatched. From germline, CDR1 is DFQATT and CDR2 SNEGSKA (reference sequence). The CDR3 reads CSIKGQGTYEQYF. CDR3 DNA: TGCAGTATTAAAGGACAGGGGACCTACGAGCAGTACTTC.

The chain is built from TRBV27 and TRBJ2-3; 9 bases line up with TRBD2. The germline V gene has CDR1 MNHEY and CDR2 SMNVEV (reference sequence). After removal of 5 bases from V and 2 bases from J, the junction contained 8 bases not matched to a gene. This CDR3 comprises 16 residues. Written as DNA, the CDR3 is TGTGCCAGCAGTGGGAAGCTAGCGGGACCCACAGATACGCAGTATTTT. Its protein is CASSGKLAGPTDTQYF.

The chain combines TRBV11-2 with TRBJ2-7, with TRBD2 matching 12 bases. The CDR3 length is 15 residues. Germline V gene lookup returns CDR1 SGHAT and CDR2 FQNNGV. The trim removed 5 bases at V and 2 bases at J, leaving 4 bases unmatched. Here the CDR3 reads CASSTRLAGAYEQYF. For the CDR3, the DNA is TGTGCCAGCAGCACCCGACTAGCGGGAGCCTACGAGCAGTACTTC.